Reported below is one TCR beta chain. The junction departs from germline at one end; a sequencing error may be responsible. 60 Vbeta and 13 Jbeta primers were used in PCR. Here immunoSEQ multiplex PCR was the method, and the copy in TCRdb shows in-frame clones only, minus some. The sample has some 200,000 clones; about 9.4% are singletons. This sample stems from a study of cytomegalovirus exposure and HLA in healthy donors. CDR1 and CDR2 from the germline V gene are SGHNT and YYREEE (reference sequence). CDR3 size: 15 residues. The specimen sequenced was PBMCs. The TCR originated in a woman aged 30 to 39 in good health and CMV-seropositive. The chain uses TRBV5-4 and TRBJ2-7; 7 positions agree with TRBD2. CDR3 bases: TGTGCCAGCAGCCGGACTAGTGCAATGACCTACGAGCAGTGCTTC. Translated: CASSRTSAMTYEQCF.